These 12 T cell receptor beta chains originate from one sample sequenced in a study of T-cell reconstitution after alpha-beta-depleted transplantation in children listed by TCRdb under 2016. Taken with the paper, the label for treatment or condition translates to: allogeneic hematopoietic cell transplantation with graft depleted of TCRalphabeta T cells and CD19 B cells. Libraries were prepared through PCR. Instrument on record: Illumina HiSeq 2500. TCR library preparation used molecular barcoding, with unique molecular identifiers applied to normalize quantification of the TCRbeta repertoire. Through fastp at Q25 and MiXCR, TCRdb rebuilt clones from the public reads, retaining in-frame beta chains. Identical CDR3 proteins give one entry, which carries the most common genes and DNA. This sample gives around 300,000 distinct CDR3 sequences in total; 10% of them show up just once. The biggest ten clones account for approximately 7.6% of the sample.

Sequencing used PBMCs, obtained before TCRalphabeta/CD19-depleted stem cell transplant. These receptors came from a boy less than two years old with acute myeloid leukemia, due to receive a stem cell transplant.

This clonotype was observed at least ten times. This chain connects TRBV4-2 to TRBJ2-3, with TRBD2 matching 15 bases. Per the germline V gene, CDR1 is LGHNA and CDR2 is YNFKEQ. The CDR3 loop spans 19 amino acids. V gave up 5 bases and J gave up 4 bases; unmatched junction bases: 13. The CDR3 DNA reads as TGTGCCAGCAGCGCCGGGACTAGCGGGGGGACGATCAGCCCAGATACGCAGTATTTT. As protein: CASSAGTSGGTISPDTQYF.

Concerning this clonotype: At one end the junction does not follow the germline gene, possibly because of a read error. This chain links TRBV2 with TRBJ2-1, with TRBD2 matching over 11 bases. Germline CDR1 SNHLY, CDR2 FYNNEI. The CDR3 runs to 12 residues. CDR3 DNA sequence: TGTGCCAACGTAGCGGGAGGGAATGACCAGTTCTTC. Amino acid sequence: CANVAGGNDQFF.

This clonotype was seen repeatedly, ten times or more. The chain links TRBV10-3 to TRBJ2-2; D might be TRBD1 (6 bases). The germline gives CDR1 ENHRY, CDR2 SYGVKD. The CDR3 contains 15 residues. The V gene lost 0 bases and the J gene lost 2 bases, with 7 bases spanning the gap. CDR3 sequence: CAISESDRNTGELFF. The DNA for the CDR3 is TGTGCCATCAGTGAGTCGGACAGAAACACCGGGGAGCTGTTTTTT.

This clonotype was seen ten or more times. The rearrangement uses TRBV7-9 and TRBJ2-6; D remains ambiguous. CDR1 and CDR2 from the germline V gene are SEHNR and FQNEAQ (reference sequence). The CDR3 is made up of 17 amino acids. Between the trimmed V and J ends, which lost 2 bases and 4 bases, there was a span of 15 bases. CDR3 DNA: TGTGCCAGCAGCTTAATGGGTCGGCCGGTAGGGGCCAACGTCCTGACTTTC. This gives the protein CASSLMGRPVGANVLTF.

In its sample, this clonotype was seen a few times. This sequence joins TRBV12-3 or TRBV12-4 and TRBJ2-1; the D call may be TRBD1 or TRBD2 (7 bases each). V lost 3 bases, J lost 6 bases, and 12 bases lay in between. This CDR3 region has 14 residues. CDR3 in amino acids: CASSFPGGVNEQFF. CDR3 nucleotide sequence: TGTGCCAGCAGTTTTCCAGGGGGGGTCAATGAGCAGTTCTTC.

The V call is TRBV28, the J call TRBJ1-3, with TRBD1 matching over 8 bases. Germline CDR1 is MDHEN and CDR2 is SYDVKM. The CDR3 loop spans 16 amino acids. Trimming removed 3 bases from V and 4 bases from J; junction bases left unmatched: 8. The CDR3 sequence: CASSFFPGQAGNTIYF. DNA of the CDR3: TGTGCCAGCAGTTTCTTCCCGGGACAGGCAGGAAACACCATATATTTT.

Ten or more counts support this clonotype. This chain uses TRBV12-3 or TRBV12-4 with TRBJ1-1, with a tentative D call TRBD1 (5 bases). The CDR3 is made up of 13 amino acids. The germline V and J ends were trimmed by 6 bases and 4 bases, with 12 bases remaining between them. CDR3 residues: CASSPGGGTEAFF. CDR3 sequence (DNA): TGTGCCAGCAGCCCGGGGGGTGGCACTGAAGCTTTCTTT.

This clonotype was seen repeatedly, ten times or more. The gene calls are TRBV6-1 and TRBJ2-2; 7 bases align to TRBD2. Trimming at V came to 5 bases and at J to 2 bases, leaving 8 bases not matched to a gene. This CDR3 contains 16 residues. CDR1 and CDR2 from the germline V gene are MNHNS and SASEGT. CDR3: CASSPTLAANTGELFF. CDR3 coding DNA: TGTGCCAGCAGTCCCACCCTAGCGGCAAACACCGGGGAGCTGTTTTTT.

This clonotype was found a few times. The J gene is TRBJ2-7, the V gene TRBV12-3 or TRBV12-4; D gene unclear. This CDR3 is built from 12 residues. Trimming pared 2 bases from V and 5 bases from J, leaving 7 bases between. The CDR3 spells CASSLMENEQYF. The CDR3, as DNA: TGTGCCAGCAGTTTAATGGAGAACGAGCAGTACTTC.

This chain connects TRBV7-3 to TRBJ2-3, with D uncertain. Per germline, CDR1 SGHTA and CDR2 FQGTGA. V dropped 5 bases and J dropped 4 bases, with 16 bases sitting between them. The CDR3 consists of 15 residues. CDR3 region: CASSLKGRPADTQYF. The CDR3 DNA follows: TGTGCCAGCAGCCTCAAAGGGCGCCCAGCAGATACGCAGTATTTT. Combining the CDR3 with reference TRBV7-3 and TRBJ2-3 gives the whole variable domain GAGVSQTPSNKVTEKGKYVELRCDPISGHTALYWYRQSLGQGPEFLIYFQGTGAADDSGLPNDRFFAVRPEGSVSTLKIQRTERGDSAVYLCASSLKGRPADTQYFGPGTRLTVL.

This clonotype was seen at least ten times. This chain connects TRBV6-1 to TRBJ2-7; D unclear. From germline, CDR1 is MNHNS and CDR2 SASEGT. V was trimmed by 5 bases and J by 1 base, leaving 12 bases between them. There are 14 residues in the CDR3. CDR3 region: CASSLDGRSYEQYF. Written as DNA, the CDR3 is TGTGCCAGCAGTCTGGATGGGCGTTCCTACGAGCAGTACTTC.

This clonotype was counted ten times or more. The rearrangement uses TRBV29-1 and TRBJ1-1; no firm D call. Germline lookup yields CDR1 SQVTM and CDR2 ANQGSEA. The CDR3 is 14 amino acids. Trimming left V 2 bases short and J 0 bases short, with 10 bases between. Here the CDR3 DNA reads TGCAGCGTTGAATGGCGGGTGATGAACACTGAAGCTTTCTTT. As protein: CSVEWRVMNTEAFF.